The rows below give T cell receptor beta chains drawn from one sample of a study of T cell repertoires in cytomegalovirus infection. Via MiXCR, TCRdb re-called the reads, giving one row per CDR3 protein. The sample has roughly 760,000 distinct CDR3 sequences, 35% to 45% seen once. Material for sequencing was PBMCs. The receptor set was obtained from a human donor in good health (CMV status not recorded). Some clones in this sample may be carry-over from other donors' samples. Each CDR3 is given with its conserved first and last residue. Each record gives: clone size, D gene, J gene, V gene, CDR3 DNA, CDR3 protein. The D gene is left open where the match is weak. Rows give clone size only sometimes, using once, few, many, or a class for an expanded clone.

NA NA TRBJ2-7 TRBV7-8 TGTGCCAGCAGCTTACGCCCCGAGGGGGTCAGAACCGACGAGCAGTACTTC CASSLRPEGVRTDEQYF
NA TRBD1 TRBJ1-6 TRBV5-1 TGCGCCAGCAGCTCAGAGGGGGCTAAGGGTTCACCCCTCCACTTT CASSSEGAKGSPLHF
many NA TRBJ2-5 TRBV7-6 TGTGCCAGCAGCTTAGGAACAGGCAACCAAGAGACCCAGTACTTC CASSLGTGNQETQYF
few TRBD1 TRBJ2-1 TRBV7-2 TGTGCCAGCAGCTTAACAGTGCACCGGGACAGGCCCATCTTC CASSLTVHRDRPIF
many NA TRBJ2-5 TRBV28 TGTGCCAGCAGTTTTCGGGAGACCCAGTACTTC CASSFRETQYF
NA TRBD2 TRBJ2-5 TRBV20-1 TGCAGTGCCCCCGAGACTAGCGGGAGAGGAGAGACCCAGTACTTC CSAPETSGRGETQYF
NA TRBD2 TRBJ2-1 TRBV19 TGTGCCAGTAGTACTCAGACTAGCGGGAGGTTTGCTGAGCAGTTCTTC CASSTQTSGRFAEQFF
few TRBD2 TRBJ2-3 TRBV6-2/TRBV6-3 TGTGCCAGCAGTTCTTCCGGGACTAGCGGCACAGATACGCAGTATTTT CASSSSGTSGTDTQYF
few NA TRBJ1-1 TRBV28 TGTGCCAGCAGCCCCACGGGGAGCCTGGGCACTGAAGCTTTCTTT CASSPTGSLGTEAFF
once TRBD1 TRBJ2-3 TRBV24-1 TGTGCCACCAGTGATCTGACAGGGGACCAACTTTACGGCACAGATACGCAGTATTTT CATSDLTGDQLYGTDTQYF
NA NA TRBJ2-7 TRBV28 TGTGCCAGCAGTTGGCGCAGGTCCTACGAGCAGTACTTC CASSWRRSYEQYF
few NA TRBJ2-1 TRBV10-3 TGTGCCATCAGTGCGTTGGGGATGGGCAATGAGCAGTTCTTC CAISALGMGNEQFF
few NA TRBJ1-5 TRBV12-3/TRBV12-4 TGTGCCAGTTGGGGGGGTGGCAATCAGCCCCAGCATTTT CASWGGGNQPQHF
once NA TRBJ2-7 TRBV29-1 TGCAGCGTGGAAGACAGCCGCCCCCCCTACGAGCAGTACTTC CSVEDSRPPYEQYF
few NA TRBJ1-2 TRBV28 TGTGCCAGCAGTCCCCGCCCGGTCACTAGTGGCTACACCTTC CASSPRPVTSGYTF
few TRBD1 TRBJ2-1 TRBV6-2/TRBV6-3 TGTGCCAGTACCGGGACAGGAGTTTCCAATGAGCAGTTCTTC CASTGTGVSNEQFF
NA TRBD2 TRBJ2-5 TRBV7-4 TGTGCCAGCAGCTACCCGGGGGGGACCCAAGAGACCCAGTACTTC CASSYPGGTQETQYF
NA NA TRBJ2-3 TRBV11-2 TGTGCCAGCAGCTTAGACGGCGGGGGCCGCACAGATACGCAGTATTTT CASSLDGGGRTDTQYF
NA TRBD1 TRBJ1-5 TRBV27 TGTGCCCGCAGTGGGACAGGCTATAGCAATCAGCCCCAGCATTTT CARSGTGYSNQPQHF
NA NA TRBJ1-1 TRBV19 TGTGCCAGTAGTTGGCGGGGACCCACTGAAGCTTTCTTT CASSWRGPTEAFF
few TRBD2 TRBJ2-5 TRBV7-9 TGTGCCAGCAGTCTCAGCGGGGGGTTCCAAGAGACCCAGTACTTC CASSLSGGFQETQYF
few NA TRBJ2-1 TRBV5-6 TGTGCCAGCAGCTTGGGGGGGACCGATTACAGGGTCTCCAATGAGCAGTTCTTC CASSLGGTDYRVSNEQFF
NA TRBD1 TRBJ2-1 TRBV6-5 TGTGCCAGCAGAAGGGGACAGTTTTACAATGAGCAGTTCTTC CASRRGQFYNEQFF
few NA TRBJ1-1 TRBV27 TGTGCCAGCAGAAACACAGGGACTCGGGGGCTCACTGAAGCTTTCTTT CASRNTGTRGLTEAFF
NA NA TRBJ1-4 TRBV19 TGTGCCAGTAGCAAGAGGGACCGATCAACTAATGAAAAACTGTTTTTT CASSKRDRSTNEKLFF
many NA TRBJ2-1 TRBV7-9 TGTGCCAGCAGCCCCCTTAGTGATGAGCAGTTCTTC CASSPLSDEQFF
NA TRBD1 TRBJ1-1 TRBV2 TGTGCCGTAAAAACAGGGGGCGCGGACACTGAAGCTTTCTTT CAVKTGGADTEAFF
many NA TRBJ1-6 TRBV6-2/TRBV6-3 TGTGCCAGCAGTGGCAATTCACCCCTCCACTTT CASSGNSPLHF
few TRBD2 TRBJ2-1 TRBV4-2 TGTGCCAGCAGCCAAGACCTTCTAGCGGGGGGGATCAGATTCTTC CASSQDLLAGGIRFF
NA TRBD1 TRBJ2-4 TRBV28 TGTGCCAGCAGTGACACAGGGGTAGCCAAAAACATTCAGTACTTC CASSDTGVAKNIQYF
NA NA TRBJ2-5 TRBV10-3 TGTGCCATCAGTGAATACTTGGTAGAGACCCAAGAGACCCAGTACTTC CAISEYLVETQETQYF
few NA TRBJ2-2 TRBV7-9 TGTGCCAGCAGCTTACCCCTCAGGGGAATCGGGGAGCTGTTTTTT CASSLPLRGIGELFF
few NA TRBJ2-5 TRBV25-1 TGTGCCAGCAGTGAACCCCCGCTGGAGACCCAGTACTTC CASSEPPLETQYF
NA NA TRBJ1-2 TRBV5-1 TGCGCCAGCAGGGAAACAGGGGGCTACACCTTC CASRETGGYTF
many NA TRBJ2-5 TRBV15 TGTGCCACCAGCACAGACGGCGGCCCCAGGACCCAGTACTTC CATSTDGGPRTQYF
NA NA TRBJ1-5 TRBV19 TGTGCCAGTAGCACAGCCCTAAGACCGCCAGTGAAGGGGCCCCAGCATTTT CASSTALRPPVKGPQHF
NA NA TRBJ2-3 TRBV7-2 TGTGCCAGCAGCTTAAGTGGTGCGGACCCTGGATGGGATACGCAGTATTTT CASSLSGADPGWDTQYF
NA TRBD1 TRBJ1-4 TRBV12-3/TRBV12-4 TGTGCCAGCAGACCCCGACAGGGAGGAAATGAAAAACTGTTTTTT CASRPRQGGNEKLFF
few NA TRBJ2-7 TRBV19 TGTGCCAGTAGTATCTCAAGATCCTACTACGAGCAGTACTTC CASSISRSYYEQYF
many NA TRBJ2-5 TRBV7-2 TGTGCCAGCAGCTTCCTCGGGGGAGAGACCCAGTACTTC CASSFLGGETQYF
NA TRBD2 TRBJ2-7 TRBV6-1 TGTGCCAGCAAGGGACTAGCGGGAGATTTTTACGAGCAGTACTTC CASKGLAGDFYEQYF
few NA TRBJ2-1 TRBV6-6 TGTGCCAGCAGTTACTCGATGTCGGGGTTTTCGTACAATGAGCAGTTCTTC CASSYSMSGFSYNEQFF
NA TRBD1 TRBJ2-7 TRBV15 TGTGCCACCAGCAGGGCCGGGACAGGGAATCGCGAGCAGTACTTC CATSRAGTGNREQYF
NA TRBD1 TRBJ1-5 TRBV6-6 TGTGCCAGTGTGGGACAGCTAGATCAGCCCCAGCATTTT CASVGQLDQPQHF
NA NA TRBJ1-2 TRBV7-2 TGTGCCAGCAACACGTGGAAGGCCTATGGCTACACCTTC CASNTWKAYGYTF
few TRBD1 TRBJ2-7 TRBV10-3 TGTGCCATCAGGGTGACCGGGACAGGGCTGCGGGGTGCCTACGAGCAGTACTTC CAIRVTGTGLRGAYEQYF
few NA TRBJ2-6 TRBV6-8 TGTGCCAGCAGTTACAGCGGAGTGGCCATCGCTGGGGCCAACGTCCTGACTTTC CASSYSGVAIAGANVLTF
NA NA TRBJ1-5 TRBV30 TGTGCCTGGAGTGACCAGGATAATCAGCCCCAGCATTTT CAWSDQDNQPQHF
NA NA TRBJ2-1 TRBV7-8 TGTGCCAGCAGCATCGAGGGGGGGGCCTCCAATGAGCAGTTCTTC CASSIEGGASNEQFF
few TRBD2 TRBJ2-3 TRBV6-1 TGTGCCAGCAGTGAAAGCGGGAGTAAGACAGATACGCAGTATTTT CASSESGSKTDTQYF
few TRBD2 TRBJ2-3 TRBV14 TGTGCCAGCAGGGGCGGGACTAGCTGGCCCGATACGCAGTATTTT CASRGGTSWPDTQYF
few TRBD1 TRBJ1-5 TRBV4-1 TGCGCCAGCAGCCAAGATGCCGGACAGGGTGTCTCGCCCCAGCATTTT CASSQDAGQGVSPQHF
NA TRBD2 TRBJ2-3 TRBV29-1 TGCAGCGTTGAAGATCGGCTAGCGGTTAGCACAGATACGCAGTATTTT CSVEDRLAVSTDTQYF
NA TRBD1 TRBJ1-2 TRBV12-3/TRBV12-4 TGTGCCAGCAGTCGCCAGCCTTACAGGGGTAACTATGGCTACACCTTC CASSRQPYRGNYGYTF
few TRBD1 TRBJ2-4 TRBV7-3 TGTGCCAGCAGCCCGTCCGACAGGGGGGAAAACATTCAGTACTTC CASSPSDRGENIQYF
NA TRBD1 TRBJ1-2 TRBV28 TGTGCCACCCGGACAGGGGATTATGGCTACACCTTC CATRTGDYGYTF